This is a list of T cell receptor beta chains from one sample in a study of cytomegalovirus exposure and HLA in healthy donors. TCRdb keeps only in-frame clones here, not all; method: immunoSEQ multiplex PCR. The table shows some 170,000 clones, with 77% occurring only once. Source material: PBMCs. The receptor source for this set is a man younger than 40 in good health and CMV-seropositive. CDR3s include the opening cysteine and the closing phenylalanine or tryptophan. D genes are given only for firm matches. Not all rows give a size; the values are once, few, many and, for expanded clones, a class.

D gene	J gene	V gene	clone size	CDR3 length	CDR3 protein	CDR3 DNA
TRBD2	TRBJ2-3	TRBV27	NA	15	CASSLAVTSTDTQYF	TGTGCCAGCAGTCTAGCGGTGACTAGCACAGATACGCAGTATTTT
NA	TRBJ1-1	TRBV6-1	NA	11	CASRRDTEAFF	TGTGCCAGCAGGCGAGACACTGAAGCTTTCTTT
TRBD1	TRBJ1-6	TRBV5-1	NA	17	CASSLAGDRAINSPLHF	TGCGCCAGCAGCTTGGCCGGGGACAGGGCAATCAATTCACCCCTCCACTTT
NA	TRBJ2-7	TRBV6-5	once	14	CASRPGLFVYEQYF	TGTGCCAGCAGGCCAGGTCTGTTTGTCTACGAGCAGTACTTC
TRBD1	TRBJ2-7	TRBV27	few	15	CASRDGQVRNYEQYF	TGTGCCAGCCGGGACGGACAGGTTAGGAATTACGAGCAGTACTTC
NA	TRBJ2-7	TRBV11-2	once	14	CASSLGATGGEQYF	TGTGCCAGCAGCTTAGGAGCCACTGGTGGCGAGCAGTACTTC
NA	TRBJ1-4	TRBV2	NA	16	CASSEQWGGNYEKLFF	TGTGCCAGCAGTGAACAATGGGGGGGCAATTATGAAAAACTGTTTTTT
NA	TRBJ2-7	TRBV7-9	NA	14	CASSLDYNPYEQYF	TGTGCCAGCAGTCTCGACTACAACCCCTACGAGCAGTACTTC
NA	TRBJ2-1	TRBV5-6	NA	12	CASSLGVNEQFF	TGTGCCAGCAGCTTGGGCGTCAATGAGCAGTTCTTC
TRBD2	TRBJ2-1	TRBV7-3	NA	15	CASSPGLAGRNEQFF	TGTGCCAGCAGCCCGGGACTAGCGGGGCGGAATGAGCAGTTCTTC
NA	TRBJ2-6	TRBV6-5	few	15	CASSRGLSGANVLTF	TGTGCCAGCAGTAGAGGTTTATCTGGGGCCAACGTCCTGACTTTC
NA	TRBJ1-1	TRBV7-9	NA	15	CASSSVGEANTEAFF	TGTGCCAGCAGCTCCGTCGGGGAGGCGAACACTGAAGCTTTCTTT
NA	TRBJ2-3	TRBV5-6	NA	18	CASSWPPRQDNLTDTQYF	TGTGCCAGCAGCTGGCCCCCGAGACAGGACAACCTCACAGATACGCAGTATTTT
NA	TRBJ2-2	TRBV25-1	once	16	CASSEYEGSGTGELFF	TGTGCCAGCAGTGAATATGAGGGTTCGGGCACCGGGGAGCTGTTTTTT
TRBD1	TRBJ1-4	TRBV11-3	NA	17	CASSLEIREGGVEKLFF	TGTGCCAGCAGCTTAGAAATCCGGGAAGGGGGCGTTGAAAAACTGTTTTTT
TRBD1	TRBJ2-5	TRBV18	NA	13	CASSRGQQETQYF	TGTGCCAGCTCCCGGGGACAGCAAGAGACCCAGTACTTC
NA	TRBJ2-7	TRBV10-2	NA	12	CASSDQDYEQYF	TGCGCCAGCAGTGATCAGGACTACGAGCAGTACTTC
TRBD1	TRBJ1-2	TRBV19	few	14	CASSLKETGYGYTF	TGTGCCAGTAGTTTAAAGGAGACAGGGTATGGCTACACCTTC
TRBD1	TRBJ2-7	TRBV6-5	NA	12	CASSSTGDEQYF	TGTGCCAGCAGTTCGACAGGGGACGAGCAGTACTTC
NA	TRBJ2-3	TRBV5-1	NA	14	CASSLAGETDTQYF	TGCGCCAGCAGCTTGGCCGGGGAAACAGATACGCAGTATTTT
NA	TRBJ1-2	TRBV9	NA	14	CASSTGGTAYGYTF	TGTGCCAGCAGCACGGGGGGAACAGCGTATGGCTACACCTTC
NA	TRBJ1-2	TRBV6-5	NA	13	CASSYTGYYGYTF	TGTGCCAGCAGTTATACAGGGTACTATGGCTACACCTTC
TRBD1	TRBJ1-4	TRBV7-3	NA	16	CASSTRDRGGSEKLFF	TGTGCCAGCAGCACCCGAGACAGGGGTGGGTCAGAAAAACTGTTTTTT
TRBD1	TRBJ1-6	TRBV5-4	NA	16	CASSARQGANNSPLHF	TGTGCCAGCAGCGCGAGACAGGGGGCCAATAATTCACCCCTCCACTTT
TRBD1	TRBJ1-6	TRBV4-1	NA	15	CASSQGRDRGSTLHF	TGCGCCAGCAGCCAAGGTAGGGACAGGGGGTCAACCCTCCACTTT
NA	TRBJ1-4	TRBV19	NA	11	CASSIGGGLFF	TGTGCCAGTAGTATTGGCGGCGGGCTGTTTTTT
NA	TRBJ1-5	TRBV10-1	NA	17	CASSGRDSKRGNQPQHF	TGCGCCAGCAGTGGGCGGGACTCAAAAAGGGGCAATCAGCCCCAGCATTTT
NA	TRBJ2-7	TRBV7-8	NA	14	CASVSTAGAYEQYF	TGTGCCAGCGTATCCACGGCCGGGGCCTACGAGCAGTACTTC
NA	TRBJ1-1	TRBV29-1	once	10	CSVVVAEAFF	TGCAGCGTTGTCGTCGCTGAAGCTTTCTTT
TRBD2	TRBJ2-1	TRBV13	NA	18	CASSLEWSTSGLYNEQFF	TGTGCCAGCAGCTTAGAATGGTCCACTAGCGGCTTGTACAATGAGCAGTTCTTC
TRBD1	TRBJ1-4	TRBV9	NA	15	CAMCRTQGVLEKLFF	TGTGCCATGTGCAGAACGCAGGGGGTTTTGGAAAAACTGTTTTTT
NA	TRBJ1-6	TRBV7-9	few	13	CASSLVGNSPLHF	TGTGCCAGCAGCTTAGTGGGCAATTCACCCCTCCACTTT
NA	TRBJ1-2	TRBV29-1	NA	14	CSVGGPRNLYGYTF	TGCAGCGTTGGGGGCCCGAGGAACCTCTATGGCTACACCTTC
TRBD1	TRBJ2-5	TRBV4-1	NA	16	CASSQAGQGATETQYF	TGCGCCAGCAGCCAAGCCGGACAGGGGGCGACGGAGACCCAGTACTTC
TRBD2	TRBJ2-1	TRBV7-6	NA	16	CASSLGGASGLNEQFF	TGTGCCAGCAGCTTAGGGGGGGCTAGCGGGCTCAATGAGCAGTTCTTC
NA	TRBJ1-5	TRBV4-3	NA	15	CASSLALDSNQPQHF	TGCGCCAGCAGCCTAGCCTTGGATAGCAATCAGCCCCAGCATTTT
TRBD1	TRBJ1-6	TRBV27	NA	13	CASRDRGYSPLHF	TGTGCCAGCCGGGACAGGGGATATTCACCCCTCCACTTT
NA	TRBJ2-7	TRBV6-4	NA	12	CASKWPDYEQYF	TGTGCCAGCAAATGGCCAGACTACGAGCAGTACTTC
TRBD2	TRBJ2-7	TRBV5-5	NA	14	CASSFSSGEYEQYF	TGTGCCAGCAGTTTCTCTAGCGGGGAGTACGAGCAGTACTTC
TRBD1	TRBJ2-7	TRBV4-1	NA	16	CASSQRKTGGVYEQYF	TGCGCCAGCAGCCAAAGGAAGACAGGGGGCGTGTACGAGCAGTACTTC
NA	TRBJ2-3	TRBV30	NA	14	CAWSDRGLTDTQYF	TGTGCCTGGAGTGATCGGGGATTGACAGATACGCAGTATTTT
TRBD2	TRBJ2-1	TRBV11-2	NA	16	CASSLEPAGIYNEQFF	TGTGCCAGCAGCTTAGAACCAGCGGGGATCTACAATGAGCAGTTCTTC
NA	TRBJ1-4	TRBV7-9	NA	14	CASSLAATNEKLFF	TGTGCCAGCAGCTTGGCGGCAACTAATGAAAAACTGTTTTTT
NA	TRBJ2-7	TRBV2	NA	15	CASSETLAYIYEQYF	TGTGCCAGCAGTGAAACGCTAGCGTATATCTACGAGCAGTACTTC
TRBD1	TRBJ2-7	TRBV5-4	NA	15	CASSPGTGVLHEQYF	TGTGCCAGCAGCCCAGGGACAGGTGTTCTCCACGAGCAGTACTTC